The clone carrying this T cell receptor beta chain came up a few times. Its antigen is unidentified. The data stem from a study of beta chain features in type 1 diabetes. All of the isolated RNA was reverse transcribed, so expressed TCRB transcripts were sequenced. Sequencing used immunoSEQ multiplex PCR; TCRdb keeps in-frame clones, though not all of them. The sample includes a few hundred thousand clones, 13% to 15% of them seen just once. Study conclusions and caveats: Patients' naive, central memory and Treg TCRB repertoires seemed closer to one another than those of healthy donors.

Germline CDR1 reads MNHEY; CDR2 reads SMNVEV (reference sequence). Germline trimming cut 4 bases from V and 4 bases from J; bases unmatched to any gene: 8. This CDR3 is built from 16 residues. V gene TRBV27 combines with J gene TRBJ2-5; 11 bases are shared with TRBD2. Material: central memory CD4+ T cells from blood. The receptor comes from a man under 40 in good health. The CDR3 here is CASSSHTSGSVETQYF. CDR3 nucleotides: TGTGCCAGCAGTTCCCATACTAGCGGGAGCGTAGAGACCCAGTACTTC.